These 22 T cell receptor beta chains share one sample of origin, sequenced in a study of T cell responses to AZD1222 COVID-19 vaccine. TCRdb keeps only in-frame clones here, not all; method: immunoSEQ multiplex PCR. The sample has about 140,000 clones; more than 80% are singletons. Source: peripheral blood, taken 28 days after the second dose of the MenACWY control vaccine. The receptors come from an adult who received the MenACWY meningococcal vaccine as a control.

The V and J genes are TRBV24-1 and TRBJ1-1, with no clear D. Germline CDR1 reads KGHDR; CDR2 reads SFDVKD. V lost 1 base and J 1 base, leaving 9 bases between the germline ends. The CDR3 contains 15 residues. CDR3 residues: CATSDFGSTNTEAFF. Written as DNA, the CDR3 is TGTGCCACCAGTGATTTTGGCAGCACGAACACTGAAGCTTTCTTT.

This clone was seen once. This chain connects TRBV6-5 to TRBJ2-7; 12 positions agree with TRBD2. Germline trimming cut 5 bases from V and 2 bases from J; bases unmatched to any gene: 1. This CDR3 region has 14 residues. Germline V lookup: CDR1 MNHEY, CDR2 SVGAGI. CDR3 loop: CASSTSGRTYEQYF. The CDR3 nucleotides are TGTGCCAGCAGTACTAGCGGGAGGACCTACGAGCAGTACTTC.

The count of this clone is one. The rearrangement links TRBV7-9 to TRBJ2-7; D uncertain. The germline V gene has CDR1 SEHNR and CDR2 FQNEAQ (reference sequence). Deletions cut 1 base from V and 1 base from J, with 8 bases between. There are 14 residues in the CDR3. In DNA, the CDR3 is TGTGCCAGCAGCTTAGTCGAGGATTCCTACGAGCAGTACTTC. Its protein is CASSLVEDSYEQYF.

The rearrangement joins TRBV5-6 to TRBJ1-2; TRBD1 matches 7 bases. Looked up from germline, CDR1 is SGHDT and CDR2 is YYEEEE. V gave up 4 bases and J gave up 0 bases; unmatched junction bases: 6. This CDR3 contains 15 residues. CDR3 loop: CASSPDQGANYGYTF. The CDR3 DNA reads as TGTGCCAGCAGCCCGGACCAGGGGGCTAACTATGGCTACACCTTC.

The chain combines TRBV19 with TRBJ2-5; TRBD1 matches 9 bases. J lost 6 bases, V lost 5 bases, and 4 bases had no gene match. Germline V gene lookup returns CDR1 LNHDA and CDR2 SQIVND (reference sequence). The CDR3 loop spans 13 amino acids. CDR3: CASSAGQGKTQYF. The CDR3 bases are TGTGCCAGTAGTGCGGGACAGGGAAAGACCCAGTACTTC. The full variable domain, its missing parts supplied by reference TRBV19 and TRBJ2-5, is DGGITQSPKYLFRKEGQNVTLSCEQNLNHDAMYWYRQDPGQGLRLIYYSQIVNDFQKGDIAEGYSVSREKKESFPLTVTSAQKNPTAFYLCASSAGQGKTQYFGPGTRLLVL.

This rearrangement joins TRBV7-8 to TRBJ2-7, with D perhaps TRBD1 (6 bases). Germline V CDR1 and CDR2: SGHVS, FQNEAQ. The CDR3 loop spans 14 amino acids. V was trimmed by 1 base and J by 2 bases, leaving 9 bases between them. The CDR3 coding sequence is TGTGCCAGCAGCTTAGATGAGGGGGCCTACGAGCAGTACTTC. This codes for CASSLDEGAYEQYF. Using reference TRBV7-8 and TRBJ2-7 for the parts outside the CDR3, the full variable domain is GAGVSQSPRYKVAKRGQDVALRCDPISGHVSLFWYQQALGQGPEFLTYFQNEAQLDKSGLPSDRFFAERPEGSVSTLKIQRTQQEDSAVYLCASSLDEGAYEQYFGPGTRLTVT.

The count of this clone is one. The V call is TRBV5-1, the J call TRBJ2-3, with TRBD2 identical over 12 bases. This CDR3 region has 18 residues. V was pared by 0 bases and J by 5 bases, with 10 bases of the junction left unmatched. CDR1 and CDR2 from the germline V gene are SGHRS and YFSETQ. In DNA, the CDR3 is TGCGCCAGCAGCTTGGCCGATGGGGGACTAGCGGGTTTAGATACGCAGTATTTT. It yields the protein CASSLADGGLAGLDTQYF. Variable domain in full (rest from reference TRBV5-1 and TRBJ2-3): KAGVTQTPRYLIKTRGQQVTLSCSPISGHRSVSWYQQTPGQGLQFLFEYFSETQRNKGNFPGRFSGRQFSNSRSEMNVSTLELGDSALYLCASSLADGGLAGLDTQYFGPGTRLTVL.

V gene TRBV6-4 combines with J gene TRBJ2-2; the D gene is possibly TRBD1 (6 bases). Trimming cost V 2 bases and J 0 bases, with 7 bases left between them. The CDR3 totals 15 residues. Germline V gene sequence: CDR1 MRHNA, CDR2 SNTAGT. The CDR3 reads CASSDGTTNTGELFF. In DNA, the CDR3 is TGTGCCAGCAGTGACGGGACAACGAACACCGGGGAGCTGTTTTTT.

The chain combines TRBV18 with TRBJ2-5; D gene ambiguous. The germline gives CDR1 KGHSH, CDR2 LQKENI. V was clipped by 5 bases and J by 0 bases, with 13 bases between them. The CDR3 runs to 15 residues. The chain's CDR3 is CASSGFDMYQETQYF. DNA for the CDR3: TGTGCCAGCTCAGGGTTTGACATGTACCAAGAGACCCAGTACTTC.

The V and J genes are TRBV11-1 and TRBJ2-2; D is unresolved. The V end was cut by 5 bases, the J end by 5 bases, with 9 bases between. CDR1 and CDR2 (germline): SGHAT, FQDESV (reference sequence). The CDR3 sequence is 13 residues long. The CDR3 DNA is TGTGCCAGCAGCATGGACCCTACCGGGGAGCTGTTTTTT. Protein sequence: CASSMDPTGELFF.

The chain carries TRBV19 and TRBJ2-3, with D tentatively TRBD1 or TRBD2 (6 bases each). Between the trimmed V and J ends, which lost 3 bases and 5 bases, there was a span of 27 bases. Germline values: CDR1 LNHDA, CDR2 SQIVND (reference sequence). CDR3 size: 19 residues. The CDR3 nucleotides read TGTGCCAGTAGTATCTCCGGGGGAGTGGGCAGGGGTTCGAGAGATACGCAGTATTTT. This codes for CASSISGGVGRGSRDTQYF.

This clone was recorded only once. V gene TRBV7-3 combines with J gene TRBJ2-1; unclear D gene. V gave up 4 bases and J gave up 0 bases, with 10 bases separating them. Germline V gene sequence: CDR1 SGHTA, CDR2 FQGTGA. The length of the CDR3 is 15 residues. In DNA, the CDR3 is TGTGCCAGCAGCTCCACTCATAGCTCCTACAATGAGCAGTTCTTC. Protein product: CASSSTHSSYNEQFF. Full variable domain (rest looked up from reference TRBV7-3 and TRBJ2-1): GAGVSQTPSNKVTEKGKYVELRCDPISGHTALYWYRQSLGQGPEFLIYFQGTGAADDSGLPNDRFFAVRPEGSVSTLKIQRTERGDSAVYLCASSSTHSSYNEQFFGPGTRLTVL.

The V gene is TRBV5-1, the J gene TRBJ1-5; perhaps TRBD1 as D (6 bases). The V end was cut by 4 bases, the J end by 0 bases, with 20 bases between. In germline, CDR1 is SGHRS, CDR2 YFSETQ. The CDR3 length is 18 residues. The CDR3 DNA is TGCGCCAGCAGCCCAAGGACAGAAAAACTATATAGCAATCAGCCCCAGCATTTT. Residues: CASSPRTEKLYSNQPQHF.

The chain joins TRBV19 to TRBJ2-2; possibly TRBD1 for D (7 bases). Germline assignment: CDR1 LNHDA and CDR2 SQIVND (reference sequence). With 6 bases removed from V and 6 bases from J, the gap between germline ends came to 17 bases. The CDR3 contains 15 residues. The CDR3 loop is CASSGGRGEAGELFF. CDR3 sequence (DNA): TGTGCCAGTAGCGGGGGCAGGGGGGAGGCCGGGGAGCTGTTTTTT.

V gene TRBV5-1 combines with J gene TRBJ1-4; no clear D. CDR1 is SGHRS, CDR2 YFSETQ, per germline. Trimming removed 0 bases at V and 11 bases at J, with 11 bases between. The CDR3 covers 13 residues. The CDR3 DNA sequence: TGCGCCAGCAGCTTGGCCTTGGCGGACAAACTGTTTTTT. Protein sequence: CASSLALADKLFF.

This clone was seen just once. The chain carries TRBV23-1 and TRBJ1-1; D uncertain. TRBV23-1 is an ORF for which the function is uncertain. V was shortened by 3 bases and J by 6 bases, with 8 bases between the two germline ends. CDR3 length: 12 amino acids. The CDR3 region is CASSQFRAEAFF. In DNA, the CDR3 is TGCGCCAGCAGTCAGTTTCGGGCTGAAGCTTTCTTT.

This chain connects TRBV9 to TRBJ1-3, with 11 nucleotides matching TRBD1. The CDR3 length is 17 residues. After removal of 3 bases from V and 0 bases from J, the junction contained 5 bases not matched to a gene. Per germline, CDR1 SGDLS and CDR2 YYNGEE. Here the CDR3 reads CASSGGQGDPSGNTIYF. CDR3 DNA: TGTGCCAGCAGCGGGGGACAGGGGGACCCCTCTGGAAACACCATATATTTT.

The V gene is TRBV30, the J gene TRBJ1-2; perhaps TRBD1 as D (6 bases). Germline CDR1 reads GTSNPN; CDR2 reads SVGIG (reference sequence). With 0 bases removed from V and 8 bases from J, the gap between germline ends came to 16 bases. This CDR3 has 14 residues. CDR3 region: CAWSVVQGVYGYTF. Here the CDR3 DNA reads TGTGCCTGGAGTGTAGTACAGGGCGTTTACGGCTACACCTTC.

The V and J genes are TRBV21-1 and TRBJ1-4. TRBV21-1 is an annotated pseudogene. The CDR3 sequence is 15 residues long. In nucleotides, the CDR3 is TGTGCCAGCAGCAAAACGGCAGAAAGTAATGAAAAACTGTTTTTT. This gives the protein CASSKTAESNEKLFF.

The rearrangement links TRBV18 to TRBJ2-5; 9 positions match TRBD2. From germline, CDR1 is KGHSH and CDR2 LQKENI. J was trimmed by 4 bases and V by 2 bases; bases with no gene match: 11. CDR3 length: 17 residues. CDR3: CASSPTSGRIGSETQYF. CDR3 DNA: TGTGCCAGCTCACCAACTAGCGGGCGAATCGGATCAGAGACCCAGTACTTC.

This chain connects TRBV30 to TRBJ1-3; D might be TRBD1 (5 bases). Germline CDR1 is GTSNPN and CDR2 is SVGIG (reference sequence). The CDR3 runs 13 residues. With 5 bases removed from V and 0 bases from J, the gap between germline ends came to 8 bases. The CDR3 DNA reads TGTGCCTGGCGGAGGGGCTCTGGAAACACCATATATTTT. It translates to CAWRRGSGNTIYF.

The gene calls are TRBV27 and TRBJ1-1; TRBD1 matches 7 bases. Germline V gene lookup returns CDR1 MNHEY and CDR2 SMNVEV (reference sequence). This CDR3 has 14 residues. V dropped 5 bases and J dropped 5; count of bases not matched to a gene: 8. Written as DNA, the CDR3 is TGTGCCAGCAGTCCCCAGGGGGTGGGGACTGAAGCTTTCTTT. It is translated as CASSPQGVGTEAFF.